Sequencing of this T cell receptor beta chain was carried out in a study of CD8+ T cells in alopecia areata (dated by TCRdb to the late 2010s). Concerning the study at large: Treated patients were enrolled in an open-label pilot trial of oral tofacitinib, 5 to 10 mg twice daily, for moderate-to-severe alopecia areata. Tofacitinib was administered for 6 to 18 months, and 6 months of follow-up off drug were then conducted to assess delayed response and recurrence. immunoSEQ multiplex PCR using 35 Vbeta forward primers and 13 Jbeta reverse primers was used to amplify TCRbeta CDR3 regions. For the treated patients, the SALT score, which quantifies what percentage of scalp surface area is affected, served as the measure of disease severity. Tofacitinib-treated patients had biopsies at baseline and at 4 and 24 weeks of treatment, with a later scalp biopsy in several patients. In both human patients and the C3H/HeJ mouse model, the study applied high-throughput TCRbeta sequencing to look at T cell clonal expansion in alopecia areata. Human TCRbeta sequencing covered scalp tissue and sorted CD4+ and CD8+ peripheral blood T cells from patchy and totalis/universalis alopecia areata patients and healthy controls. Clonality in the scalp was compared among normal scalp (n=4), patchy alopecia areata scalp (n=8), and alopecia totalis/universalis scalp (n=8). RNA came from the PAXgene miRNA kit for fixed scalp, the miRNeasy kit for PBMCs, and the RNeasy kit for mouse skin. What the work shows at the level of the full study, not this receptor alone: Unlike mouse skin, which is dominated by gammadelta T cells, normal human skin has resident alphabeta T cells that are also sequenced, and this complicates analysis of the scalp TCR repertoire. Lesional scalp, especially in alopecia totalis/universalis, showed higher clonality and more expanded CD8+ clones than normal scalp, suggesting antigenic drive. Shared TCR sequences between patients were less evident than in mice, which may be partly attributable to HLA diversity in the patient population. Tofacitinib significantly lowered scalp clonality and the number of expanded CD8+ clones among the top 100 scalp clones. Because the treated cohort was small and had just a single nonresponder, larger studies are needed to establish links between baseline CD8+ expansion and response. During tofacitinib treatment, many expanded lesional clones stuck around in both scalp and blood, and this persistence may partly explain why relapse happens after treatment is stopped.

As concerns this clone: The clone's antigen remains unknown. It has no much larger one-base neighbor in the sample; base qualities were not kept.

Library generation was performed with the immunoSEQ multiplex PCR assay. RNA was extracted from all samples and reverse transcribed into cDNA, which served as template for TCR sequencing. SuperScript III was used to make first-strand cDNA, primed with a 2:1 mix of oligo-dT and random hexamers. Amplification bias was assessed with a synthetic immune receptor repertoire, and residual bias was removed computationally. The original methods were these. Raw reads were preprocessed to remove errors, and CDR3 was defined according to IMGT conventions as the region from the conserved cysteine to phenylalanine. Clonality was computed as 1 minus the Shannon entropy, with the entropy normalized by log2 of the number of productive unique TCRs. Whether each scalp clone was CD4 or CD8 was inferred by checking scalp TCRbeta sequences against the CD4 and CD8 repertoires from sorted blood. TCRdb took over this immuneACCESS table, retaining in-frame rearrangements with V and J assigned. Such tables are incomplete; in checked studies, under half of the missing clones stem from an unresolved V gene, and the remainder is unexplained. Clonal size and the V and J genes are those of that table, whereas D and trimming came from the DNA. The sample includes 150,000 to 200,000 clones, with around three fifths observed a single time. Together, the top ten hold 13% to 15% of the sample.

The germline V gene sets CDR1 to SGHRS and CDR2 to YFSETQ. The CDR3 measures 14 amino acids from cysteine to phenylalanine. CDR3 DNA is the only sequence kept; it has 42 bases, read in frame from the first base. The V end loses 1 base and the J end loses 7 bases, and a stretch of 14 bases separates them. The intended sense of this specimen's time point label: less than 30 weeks on oral tofacitinib. Taken with the paper, the label for treatment or condition translates to: oral pan-JAK inhibitor, 5-10 mg twice daily. Lesional scalp punch biopsies and peripheral blood were obtained from alopecia areata patients. PBMCs were separated by density centrifugation and stained for CD3, CD4 and CD8, after which CD4+ and CD8+ T cells were sorted on a FACSAria.

The sequence came from a human donor with alopecia areata. The source material was CD4+ T cells sorted from blood, sampled at week 24, from a patient treated with tofacitinib. The sequence joins TRBV5-1 to TRBJ1-2; no D gene can be assigned with confidence. The bases are TGCGCCAGCAGCTTGAATAGAGCTTTGGGTGGCTACACCTTC. This is translated as CASSLNRALGGYTF. Beyond the CDR3, the reference TRBV5-1 and TRBJ1-2 genes provide the residues; the full variable domain reads: KAGVTQTPRYLIKTRGQQVTLSCSPISGHRSVSWYQQTPGQGLQFLFEYFSETQRNKGNFPGRFSGRQFSNSRSEMNVSTLELGDSALYLCASSLNRALGGYTFGSGTRLTVV.